Listed below are T cell receptor beta chains from one sample, sequenced in a study of T cells in tumors after PD-1 blockade. Some clones are missing from TCRdb's copy, which holds only in-frame ones; the method was immunoSEQ multiplex PCR. The data show around 11,000 clones, 55% to 75% seen once. Material: tumor tissue, obtained after anti-PD-1 treatment. All receptors come from a human donor with basal cell carcinoma. The CDR3 runs from the conserved cysteine through the conserved F or W. D genes are given only for firm matches. Rows give clone size only sometimes, using once, few, many, or a class for an expanded clone.

TRBV28	.	TRBJ2-3	once	CATAGGLGTDTQYF	TGTGCCACCGCCGGGGGGCTCGGCACAGATACGCAGTATTTT
TRBV5-1	TRBD2	TRBJ2-7	.	CASSPPSGTSDDEQYF	TGCGCCAGCAGCCCACCTTCCGGGACTAGCGACGACGAGCAGTACTTC
TRBV6-5	TRBD1	TRBJ1-4	few	CASSYGTATNEKLFF	TGTGCCAGCAGTTACGGGACAGCAACTAATGAAAAACTGTTTTTT
TRBV18	.	TRBJ2-7	.	CASSPSGSVYEQYF	TGTGCCAGCTCACCATCCGGCAGTGTCTACGAGCAGTACTTC
TRBV25-1	.	TRBJ2-5	.	CASSEWGGRETQYF	TGTGCCAGCAGTGAATGGGGGGGGCGAGAGACCCAGTACTTC
TRBV6-2/TRBV6-3	TRBD1	TRBJ1-2	.	CASSRAGTVYGYTF	TGTGCCAGCAGCCGTGCCGGGACAGTCTATGGCTACACCTTC
TRBV6-5	.	TRBJ1-4	.	CASSYSSTGRDGKLFF	TGTGCCAGCAGTTACTCGAGTACGGGGAGGGACGGGAAACTGTTTTTT
TRBV5-1	.	TRBJ2-1	.	CASSPSYNEQFF	TGCGCCAGCAGCCCCAGCTACAATGAGCAGTTCTTC
TRBV4-3	.	TRBJ2-5	.	CASSRMSGSGGVQETQYF	TGCGCCAGCAGCCGGATGTCGGGTAGCGGAGGAGTCCAAGAGACCCAGTACTTC
TRBV7-3	TRBD2	TRBJ2-3	.	CASSINYGGADTQYF	TGTGCCAGCAGCATTAACTACGGGGGGGCAGATACGCAGTATTTT
TRBV24-1	.	TRBJ1-4	few	CATSGSPPDEKLFF	TGTGCCACCAGTGGAAGTCCCCCGGATGAAAAACTGTTTTTT
TRBV9	TRBD1	TRBJ2-3	.	CASSGGTVEDTQYF	TGTGCCAGCAGCGGTGGGACAGTAGAAGATACGCAGTATTTT
TRBV19	.	TRBJ2-5	.	CASSPPPGETQYF	TGTGCCAGTAGTCCCCCGCCGGGGGAGACCCAGTACTTC
TRBV24-1	.	TRBJ1-2	few	CATSDSRRGYGYTF	TGTGCCACCAGTGATTCTAGGAGGGGCTATGGCTACACCTTC
TRBV3-1/TRBV3-2	TRBD1	TRBJ1-2	.	CASSQWTGDYGYTF	TGTGCCAGCAGCCAGTGGACAGGGGACTATGGCTACACCTTC
TRBV5-1	.	TRBJ2-3	.	CASSLGGGSDTQYF	TGCGCCAGCAGCTTGGGAGGGGGATCAGATACGCAGTATTTT
TRBV2	TRBD2	TRBJ2-7	medium-sized	CASSGLAGAEQYF	TGTGCCAGCTCTGGACTAGCGGGAGCCGAGCAGTACTTC
TRBV5-1	TRBD1	TRBJ1-2	.	CASSLDGTGPGYTF	TGCGCCAGCAGCTTGGACGGGACAGGACCTGGCTACACCTTC
TRBV6-2/TRBV6-3	TRBD1	TRBJ1-2	large	CASSYSGRGSYGYTF	TGTGCCAGCAGTTATTCCGGCAGGGGGTCCTATGGCTACACCTTC
TRBV7-8	.	TRBJ2-6	.	CASKVGGANVLTF	TGTGCCAGCAAAGTAGGTGGGGCCAACGTCCTGACTTTC
TRBV19	.	TRBJ1-2	.	CASSIGGNGYTF	TGTGCCAGTAGTATAGGGGGTAACGGCTACACCTTC
TRBV28	.	TRBJ1-5	.	CASTGDVRQPQHF	TGTGCCAGCACAGGGGACGTAAGGCAGCCCCAGCATTTT
TRBV27	TRBD1	TRBJ2-1	.	CASQPGQYNEQFF	TGTGCCAGCCAACCGGGACAGTACAATGAGCAGTTCTTC
TRBV6-2/TRBV6-3	.	TRBJ1-1	once	CASSARYMNTEAFF	TGTGCCAGCAGTGCCCGATACATGAACACTGAAGCTTTCTTT
TRBV6-1	.	TRBJ2-7	.	CASSEATIPGRNEQYF	TGTGCCAGCAGTGAAGCTACTATCCCAGGGAGGAACGAGCAGTACTTC
TRBV7-2	.	TRBJ2-6	once	CASSSDSAPGANVLTF	TGTGCCAGCAGCTCCGACAGCGCGCCTGGGGCCAACGTCCTGACTTTC
TRBV2	.	TRBJ2-6	.	CASSSGTPGGANVLTF	TGTGCCAGCAGTTCCGGGACGCCGGGAGGGGCCAACGTCCTGACTTTC
TRBV6-6	.	TRBJ2-5	few	CASNRGTETQYF	TGTGCCAGCAACCGAGGTACTGAGACCCAGTACTTC
TRBV9	.	TRBJ2-7	.	CASQLLRRFNYEQYF	TGTGCCAGCCAACTCCTTAGACGGTTTAACTACGAGCAGTACTTC
TRBV7-2	.	TRBJ2-7	.	CASSPLRSSYEQYF	TGTGCCAGCAGCCCTCTAAGGAGCTCCTACGAGCAGTACTTC
TRBV6-5	.	TRBJ1-6	.	CASSLRQPDNSPLHF	TGTGCCAGCAGCCTCCGACAGCCAGATAATTCACCCCTCCACTTT
TRBV6-5	.	TRBJ2-3	few	CASSTYGDTQYF	TGTGCCAGCAGTACTTATGGGGATACGCAGTATTTT
TRBV5-1	TRBD1	TRBJ2-3	.	CASSPGQTIRTITDTQYF	TGCGCCAGCAGCCCGGGACAGACGATAAGAACCATCACAGATACGCAGTATTTT